The count of the clone carrying this T cell receptor (beta chain) is one. These data come from a study of CD8 T cells in Susac syndrome. TCR beta sequencing was performed on blood CD8+ and CD4+ T cells. Bulk CD8+ and CD4+ cells came from magnetic negative isolation; CD8+ TEMRA by FACS. Germline CDR1 and CDR2: DFQATT and SNEGSKA (reference sequence). V lost 3 bases and J lost 5; bases outside the gene matches: 13. The CDR3 has 17 residues. The RNA, 0.5 to 1 ug, was put through reverse transcription using random hexamers. TCRdb processed the immunoSEQ multiplex PCR reads anew with MiXCR; each CDR3 protein has one entry. The sample includes about 120,000 distinct CDR3 sequences, roughly 91% seen only once; the top ten take 0.11% to 0.15%.

The gene calls are TRBV20-1 and TRBJ1-5; 10 bases agree with TRBD1. The sample taken for sequencing was CD4+ T cells from PBMCs. This sequence originates from a human donor in good health. CDR3 coding DNA: TGCAGTGCTAGGGGGATCCGGGACAGGGGTCCGGATCAGCCCCAGCATTTT. Translated: CSARGIRDRGPDQPQHF.